Shown below are 17 T cell receptor beta chains from a single sample sequenced in a study of cytomegalovirus exposure and HLA in healthy donors. The study ran its PCR with 60 Vbeta and 13 Jbeta primers. Clones were sequenced by immunoSEQ multiplex PCR, and TCRdb holds only the in-frame ones, with some missing. The sample contains about 150,000 clones, roughly 86% of which appear only once. The sequenced material came from PBMCs. The receptor source for this set is a woman between 40 and 55 years old in good health and CMV-seronegative.

J is TRBJ2-1 and V is TRBV5-1, with 8 bases that match TRBD2. V was pared by 4 bases and J by 5 bases, with 8 bases of the junction left unmatched. This CDR3 contains 15 residues. The V gene's germline CDR1 is SGHRS and CDR2 YFSETQ. The DNA for the CDR3 is TGCGCCAGCAGCCCGAACGCGGGAGGCCACAATGAGCAGTTCTTC. Residues: CASSPNAGGHNEQFF.

V gene TRBV5-1 combines with J gene TRBJ2-1; perhaps D is TRBD1 or TRBD2 (6 bases each). Germline assignment: CDR1 SGHRS and CDR2 YFSETQ. This CDR3 is built from 14 residues. The V and J ends lost 4 bases and 5 bases respectively, with 13 bases between them. As DNA, the CDR3 is TGCGCCAGCAGCGTGGGGGGCGCCGACAATGAGCAGTTCTTC. This sequence encodes CASSVGGADNEQFF.

The chain has TRBV7-8 and TRBJ2-5; D is undetermined. The closer fit of TRBJ2-7 to the DNA end suggests the J call may be wrong. The CDR3 has 16 amino acids. Per the germline V gene, CDR1 is SGHVS and CDR2 is FQNEAQ. This CDR3 is CASSSAALRSSYEQYF. CDR3 nucleotide sequence: TGTGCCAGCAGCTCCGCCGCCTTGCGGAGCTCCTACGAGCAGTACTTC.

V is TRBV19 and J is TRBJ1-5; 9 bases fit TRBD1. This CDR3 spans 17 amino acids. The germline CDR1 and CDR2 sequences are LNHDA and SQIVND (reference sequence). The V segment lost 6 bases and the J segment 1 base; nucleotides outside the gene matches: 10. CDR3 in amino acids: CASSVPGQGLSNQPQHF. In DNA, the CDR3 is TGTGCCAGTAGCGTTCCGGGACAGGGATTGAGCAATCAGCCCCAGCATTTT.

The V and J genes are TRBV27 and TRBJ2-7; the match to TRBD2 covers 13 bases. After removal of 4 bases from V and 3 bases from J, the junction contained 3 bases not matched to a gene. The CDR3 extends over 15 amino acids. Germline values: CDR1 MNHEY, CDR2 SMNVEV (reference sequence). CDR3 amino acids: CASSWGLAGRYEQYF. CDR3 DNA: TGTGCCAGCAGTTGGGGACTAGCGGGGCGCTACGAGCAGTACTTC.

The chain has TRBV9 and TRBJ2-1, with D uncertain. The ends were cut back, 0 bases at V and 9 bases at J, with 4 bases in the middle. The CDR3 covers 11 residues. CDR1 is SGDLS and CDR2 is YYNGEE in the germline V gene. CDR3: CASSVAGEQFF. In DNA, the CDR3 is TGTGCCAGCAGCGTAGCCGGTGAGCAGTTCTTC.

The chain is built from TRBV9 and TRBJ2-1; 9 positions agree with TRBD1. The CDR3 is made up of 17 amino acids. The ends lost 3 bases at V and 2 bases at J; junction bases unmatched: 9. CDR1 and CDR2 from the germline V gene are SGDLS and YYNGEE. CDR3 in amino acids: CASSGSGQGIPYNEQFF. The DNA for the CDR3 is TGTGCCAGCAGCGGTTCGGGACAGGGTATCCCCTACAATGAGCAGTTCTTC.

The genes are TRBV5-6 and TRBJ2-1, with D uncertain. The CDR3 consists of 13 residues. The V end lost 0 bases, the J end lost 6 bases, and 7 bases lay between the germline ends. From germline, CDR1 is SGHDT and CDR2 YYEEEE. CDR3 DNA: TGTGCCAGCAGCTTGGTAGTTACCAATGAGCAGTTCTTC. This gives the protein CASSLVVTNEQFF.

This clone was seen only once. The J gene is TRBJ2-2, the V gene TRBV5-6; either TRBD1 or TRBD2 may supply D (5 bases each). CDR3 size: 16 residues. The germline CDR1 and CDR2 sequences are SGHDT and YYEEEE. Trimming removed 4 bases from V and 5 bases from J, with 18 bases in between. The CDR3 region is CASSLEVGLGTGELFF. The CDR3 DNA reads as TGTGCCAGCAGCCTGGAGGTGGGGCTAGGAACCGGGGAGCTGTTTTTT. Based on the CDR3 plus reference TRBV5-6 and TRBJ2-2, the full variable domain is DAGVTQSPTHLIKTRGQQVTLRCSPKSGHDTVSWYQQALGQGPQFIFQYYEEEERQRGNFPDRFSGHQFPNYSSELNVNALLLGDSALYLCASSLEVGLGTGELFFGEGSRLTVL.

This sequence joins TRBV5-1 and TRBJ2-1, with D maybe TRBD2 (6 bases). Per germline, CDR1 SGHRS and CDR2 YFSETQ. This CDR3 region has 16 residues. Trimming pared 4 bases from V and 0 bases from J, leaving 14 bases between. CDR3 sequence reads: CASSQSGDGSYNEQFF. For the CDR3, the DNA is TGCGCCAGCAGCCAGTCGGGGGACGGCTCCTACAATGAGCAGTTCTTC.

The chain uses TRBV9 and TRBJ1-2; no definite D call. Per germline, CDR1 SGDLS and CDR2 YYNGEE. The CDR3 has 14 residues. Between the trimmed V and J ends, which lost 7 bases and 0 bases, there was a span of 13 bases. Written as DNA, the CDR3 is TGTGCCAGCCCCGGGTCCTCGTCTAACTATGGCTACACCTTC. It translates to CASPGSSSNYGYTF.

The chain couples TRBV27 to TRBJ1-1, with D tentatively TRBD1 (5 bases). The CDR3 has 11 residues. The V end lost 7 bases, the J end lost 5 bases, and 8 bases lay between the germline ends. The germline CDR1 and CDR2 sequences are MNHEY and SMNVEV (reference sequence). CDR3 sequence: CASKGVTEAFF. The DNA for the CDR3 is TGTGCCAGCAAAGGGGTAACTGAAGCTTTCTTT.

Here the CDR3 DNA reads TGTGCCTCAGGGACAGGGTTCAGTTCCTACGAGCAGTACTTC. It specifies CASGTGFSSYEQYF. The chain joins TRBV6-5 to TRBJ2-7; 9 nucleotides line up with TRBD1. Trimming at V came to 11 bases and at J to 1 base, leaving 9 bases not matched to a gene. CDR3 length: 14 residues. CDR1 MNHEY and CDR2 SVGAGI come from the germline V gene.

The rearrangement uses TRBV7-3 and TRBJ2-7, with TRBD2 as a possible D gene (6 bases). V was pared by 8 bases and J by 6 bases, with 14 bases between. This CDR3 contains 12 residues. Germline CDR1 is SGHTA and CDR2 is FQGTGA. This CDR3 is CASGRPGGEQYF. The CDR3 nucleotides are TGTGCCAGCGGGAGGCCAGGCGGCGAGCAGTACTTC. The variable domain in full, completed from reference TRBV7-3 and TRBJ2-7, reads GAGVSQTPSNKVTEKGKYVELRCDPISGHTALYWYRQSLGQGPEFLIYFQGTGAADDSGLPNDRFFAVRPEGSVSTLKIQRTERGDSAVYLCASGRPGGEQYFGPGTRLTVT.

The chain has TRBV27 and TRBJ2-7, with a weak D call TRBD1 (6 bases). The CDR3 is 17 residues long. CDR1 is MNHEY and CDR2 is SMNVEV in the germline V gene (reference sequence). Trimming took off 2 bases at V and 5 bases at J, with 22 bases between the two ends. The CDR3 DNA sequence: TGTGCCAGCAGTTTAGTCTTGCCAGGGGATCTCCTACACGAGCAGTACTTC. Protein: CASSLVLPGDLLHEQYF.

The rearrangement joins TRBV15 to TRBJ2-3; D possibly corresponds to TRBD2 (6 bases). Germline values: CDR1 LNHNV, CDR2 YYDKDF (reference sequence). The CDR3 sequence is 15 residues long. Trimming took off 1 base at V and 1 base at J, with 9 bases between the two ends. The CDR3 loop is CATSRVAVGTDTQYF. The DNA for the CDR3 is TGTGCCACCAGCAGAGTAGCGGTGGGCACAGATACGCAGTATTTT.

This clone was detected only once. The chain combines TRBV4-1 with TRBJ2-2; D is unclear. Between the trimmed V and J ends, which lost 3 bases and 4 bases, there was a span of 12 bases. The V gene's germline CDR1 is MGHRA and CDR2 YSYEKL. The CDR3 consists of 15 residues. The CDR3 reads CASSQVTQSTGELFF. CDR3 in DNA: TGCGCCAGCAGCCAGGTGACTCAAAGCACCGGGGAGCTGTTTTTT.